This TCR beta chain originates from a study of T cell responses to AZD1222 COVID-19 vaccine. Generated by immunoSEQ multiplex PCR, the TCRdb table keeps only in-frame clones and is missing some. This sample has fewer than 120,000 clones, with about four fifths found just once. Material: peripheral blood, obtained on day 0 of AZD1222 vaccination. This receptor was identified in an adult in good health.

This CDR3 is CSVVAGNTGELFF. The CDR3 nucleotides are TGCAGCGTTGTGGCGGGGAACACCGGGGAGCTGTTTTTT. The chain joins TRBV29-1 to TRBJ2-2; weak D call: TRBD2 (5 bases). This CDR3 has 13 amino acids. Per germline, CDR1 SQVTM and CDR2 ANQGSEA. The V gene lost 4 bases and the J gene lost 1 base, with 7 bases spanning the gap.